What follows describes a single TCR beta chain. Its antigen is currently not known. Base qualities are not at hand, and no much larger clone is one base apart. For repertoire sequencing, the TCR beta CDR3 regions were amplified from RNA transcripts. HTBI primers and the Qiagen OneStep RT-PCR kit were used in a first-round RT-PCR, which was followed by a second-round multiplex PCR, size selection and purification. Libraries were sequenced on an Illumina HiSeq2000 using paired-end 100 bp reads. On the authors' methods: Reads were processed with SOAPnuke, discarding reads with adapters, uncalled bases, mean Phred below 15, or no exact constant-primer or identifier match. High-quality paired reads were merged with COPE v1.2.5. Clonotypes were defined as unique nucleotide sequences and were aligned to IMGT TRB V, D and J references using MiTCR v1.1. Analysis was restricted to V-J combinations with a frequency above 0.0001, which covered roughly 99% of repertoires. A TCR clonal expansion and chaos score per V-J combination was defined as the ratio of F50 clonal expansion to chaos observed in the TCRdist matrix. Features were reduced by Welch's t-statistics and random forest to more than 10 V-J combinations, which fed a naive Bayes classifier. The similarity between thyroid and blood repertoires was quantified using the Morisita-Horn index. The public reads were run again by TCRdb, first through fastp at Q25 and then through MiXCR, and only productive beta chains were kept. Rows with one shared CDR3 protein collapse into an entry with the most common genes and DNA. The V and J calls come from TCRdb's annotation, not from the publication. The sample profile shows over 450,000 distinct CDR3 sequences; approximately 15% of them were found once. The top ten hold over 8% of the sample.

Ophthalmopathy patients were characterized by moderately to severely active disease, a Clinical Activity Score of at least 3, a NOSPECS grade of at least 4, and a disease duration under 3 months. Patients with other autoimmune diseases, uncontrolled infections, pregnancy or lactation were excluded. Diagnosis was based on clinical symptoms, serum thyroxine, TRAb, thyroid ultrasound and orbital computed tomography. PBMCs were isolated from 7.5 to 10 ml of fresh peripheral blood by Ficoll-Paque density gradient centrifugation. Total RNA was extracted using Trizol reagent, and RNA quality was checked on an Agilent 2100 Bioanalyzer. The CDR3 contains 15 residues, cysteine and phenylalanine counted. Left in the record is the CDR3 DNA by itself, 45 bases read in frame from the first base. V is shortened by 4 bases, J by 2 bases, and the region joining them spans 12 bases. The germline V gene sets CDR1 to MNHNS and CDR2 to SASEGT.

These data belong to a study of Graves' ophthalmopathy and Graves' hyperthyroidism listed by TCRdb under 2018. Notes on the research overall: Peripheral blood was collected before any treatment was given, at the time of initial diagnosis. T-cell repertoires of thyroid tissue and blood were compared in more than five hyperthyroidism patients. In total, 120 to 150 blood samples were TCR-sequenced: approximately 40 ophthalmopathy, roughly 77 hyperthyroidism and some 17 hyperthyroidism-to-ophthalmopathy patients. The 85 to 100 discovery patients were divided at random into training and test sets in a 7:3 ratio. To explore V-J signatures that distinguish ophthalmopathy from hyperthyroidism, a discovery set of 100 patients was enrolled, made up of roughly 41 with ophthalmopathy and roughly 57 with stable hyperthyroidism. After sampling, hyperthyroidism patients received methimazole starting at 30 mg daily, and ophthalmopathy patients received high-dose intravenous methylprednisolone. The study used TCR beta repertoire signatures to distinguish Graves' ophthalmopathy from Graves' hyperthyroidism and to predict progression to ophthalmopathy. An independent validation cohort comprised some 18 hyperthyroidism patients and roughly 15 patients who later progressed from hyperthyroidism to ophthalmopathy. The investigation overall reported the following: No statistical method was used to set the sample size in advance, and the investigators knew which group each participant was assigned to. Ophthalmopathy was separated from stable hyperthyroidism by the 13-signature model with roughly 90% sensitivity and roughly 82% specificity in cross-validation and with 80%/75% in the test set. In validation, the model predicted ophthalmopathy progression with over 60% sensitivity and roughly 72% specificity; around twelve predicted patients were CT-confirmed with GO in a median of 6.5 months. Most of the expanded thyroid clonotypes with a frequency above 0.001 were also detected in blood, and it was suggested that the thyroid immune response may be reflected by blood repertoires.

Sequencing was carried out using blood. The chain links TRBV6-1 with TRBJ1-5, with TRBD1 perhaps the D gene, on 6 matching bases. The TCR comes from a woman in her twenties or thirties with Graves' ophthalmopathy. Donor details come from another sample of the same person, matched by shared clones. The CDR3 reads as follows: CASSAVGGGNQPQHF. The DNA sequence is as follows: TGTGCCAGCAGTGCGGTCGGGGGCGGCAATCAGCCCCAGCATTTT.